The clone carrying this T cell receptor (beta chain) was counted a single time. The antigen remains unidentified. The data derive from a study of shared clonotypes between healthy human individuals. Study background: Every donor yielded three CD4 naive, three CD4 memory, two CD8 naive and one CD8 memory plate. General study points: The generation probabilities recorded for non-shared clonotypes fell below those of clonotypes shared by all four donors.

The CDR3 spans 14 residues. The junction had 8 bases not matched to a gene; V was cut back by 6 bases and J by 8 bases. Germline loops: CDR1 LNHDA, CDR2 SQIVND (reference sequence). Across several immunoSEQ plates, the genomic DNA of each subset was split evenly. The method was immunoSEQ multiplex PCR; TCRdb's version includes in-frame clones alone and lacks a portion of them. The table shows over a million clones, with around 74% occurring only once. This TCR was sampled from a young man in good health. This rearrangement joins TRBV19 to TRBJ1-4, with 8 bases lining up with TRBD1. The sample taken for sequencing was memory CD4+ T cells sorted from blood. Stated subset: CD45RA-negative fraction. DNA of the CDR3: TGTGCCAGTAGCGCACAGGGGGGGAAGGAAAAACTGTTTTTT. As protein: CASSAQGGKEKLFF.